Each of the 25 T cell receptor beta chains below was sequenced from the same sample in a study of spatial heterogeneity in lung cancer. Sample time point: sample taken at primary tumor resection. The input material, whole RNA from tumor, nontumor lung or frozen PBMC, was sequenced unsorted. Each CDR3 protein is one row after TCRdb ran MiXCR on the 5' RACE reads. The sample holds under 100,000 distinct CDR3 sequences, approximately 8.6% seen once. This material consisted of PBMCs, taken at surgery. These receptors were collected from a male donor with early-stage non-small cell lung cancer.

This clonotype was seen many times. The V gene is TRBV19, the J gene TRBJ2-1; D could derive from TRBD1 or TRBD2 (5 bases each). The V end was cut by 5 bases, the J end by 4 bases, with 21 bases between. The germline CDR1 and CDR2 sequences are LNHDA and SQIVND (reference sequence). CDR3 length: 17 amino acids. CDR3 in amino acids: CASSVPPEGRWYNEQFF. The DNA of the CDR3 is TGTGCCAGTAGTGTCCCCCCTGAGGGGAGATGGTACAATGAGCAGTTCTTC.

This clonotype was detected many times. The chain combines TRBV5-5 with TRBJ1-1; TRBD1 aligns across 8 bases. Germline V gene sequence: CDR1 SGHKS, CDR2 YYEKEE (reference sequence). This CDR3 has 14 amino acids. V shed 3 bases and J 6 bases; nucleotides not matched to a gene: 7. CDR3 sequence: CASSYLDRGSEAFF. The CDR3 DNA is TGTGCCAGCAGCTACCTCGACAGGGGCTCTGAAGCTTTCTTT. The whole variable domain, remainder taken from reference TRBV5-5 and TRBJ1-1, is DAGVTQSPTHLIKTRGQQVTLRCSPISGHKSVSWYQQVLGQGPQFIFQYYEKEERGRGNFPDRFSARQFPNYSSELNVNALLLGDSALYLCASSYLDRGSEAFFGQGTRLTVV.

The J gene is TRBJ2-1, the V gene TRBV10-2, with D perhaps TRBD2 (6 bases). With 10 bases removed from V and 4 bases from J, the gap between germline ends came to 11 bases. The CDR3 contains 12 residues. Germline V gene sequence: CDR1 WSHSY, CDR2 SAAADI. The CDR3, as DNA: TGCGCCACTCGGGAGCCGTACAATGAGCAGTTCTTC. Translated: CATREPYNEQFF.

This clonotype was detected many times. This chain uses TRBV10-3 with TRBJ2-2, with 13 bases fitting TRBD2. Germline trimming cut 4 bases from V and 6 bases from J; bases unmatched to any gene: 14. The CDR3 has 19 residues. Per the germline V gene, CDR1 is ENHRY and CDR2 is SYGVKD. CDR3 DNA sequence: TGTGCCATCAGTGGACAGGGGGGCACTAGCGGGAGGGGAGCCGGGGAGCTGTTTTTT. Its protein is CAISGQGGTSGRGAGELFF.

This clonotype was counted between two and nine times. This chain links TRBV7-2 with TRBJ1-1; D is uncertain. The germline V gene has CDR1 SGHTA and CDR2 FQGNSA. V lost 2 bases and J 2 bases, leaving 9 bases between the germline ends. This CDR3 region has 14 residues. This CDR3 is CASSLQVSNTEAFF. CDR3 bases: TGTGCCAGCAGCTTACAGGTCTCCAACACTGAAGCTTTCTTT.

The CDR3 protein is CASSNFREGFEQYF. The DNA for the CDR3 is TGCGCCAGCAGTAACTTTCGGGAGGGTTTCGAGCAGTACTTC. The chain uses TRBV5-1 and TRBJ2-7; 8 bases fit TRBD2. Germline lookup yields CDR1 SGHRS and CDR2 YFSETQ. CDR3 length: 14 amino acids. Trimming removed 5 bases from V and 6 bases from J; junction bases left unmatched: 10.

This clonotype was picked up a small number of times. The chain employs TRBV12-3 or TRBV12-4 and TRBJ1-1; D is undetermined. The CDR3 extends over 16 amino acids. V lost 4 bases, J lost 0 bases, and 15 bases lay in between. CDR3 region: CASSSDPSSLNTEAFF. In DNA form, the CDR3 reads TGTGCCAGCAGTTCGGACCCCTCTTCCTTGAACACTGAAGCTTTCTTT.

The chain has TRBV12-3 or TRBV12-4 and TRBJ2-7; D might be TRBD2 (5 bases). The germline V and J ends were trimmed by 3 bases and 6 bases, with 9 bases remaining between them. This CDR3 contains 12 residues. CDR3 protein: CASSFYRGEQYF. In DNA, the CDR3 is TGTGCCAGCAGTTTTTATCGGGGCGAGCAGTACTTC.

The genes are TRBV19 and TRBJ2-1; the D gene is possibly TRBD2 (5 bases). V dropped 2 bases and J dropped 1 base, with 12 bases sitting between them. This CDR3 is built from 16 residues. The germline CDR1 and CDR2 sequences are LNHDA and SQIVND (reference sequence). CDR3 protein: CASSIYGSVSYNEQFF. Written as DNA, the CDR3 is TGTGCCAGTAGTATATATGGTAGCGTGTCCTACAATGAGCAGTTCTTC. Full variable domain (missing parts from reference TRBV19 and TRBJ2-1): DGGITQSPKYLFRKEGQNVTLSCEQNLNHDAMYWYRQDPGQGLRLIYYSQIVNDFQKGDIAEGYSVSREKKESFPLTVTSAQKNPTAFYLCASSIYGSVSYNEQFFGPGTRLTVL.

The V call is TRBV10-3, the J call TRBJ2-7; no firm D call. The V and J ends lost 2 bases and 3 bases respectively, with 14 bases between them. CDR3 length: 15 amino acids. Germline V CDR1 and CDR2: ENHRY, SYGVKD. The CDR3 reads CAISEVGRSGYEQYF. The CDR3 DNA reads TGTGCCATCAGTGAGGTCGGTCGTTCGGGCTACGAGCAGTACTTC.

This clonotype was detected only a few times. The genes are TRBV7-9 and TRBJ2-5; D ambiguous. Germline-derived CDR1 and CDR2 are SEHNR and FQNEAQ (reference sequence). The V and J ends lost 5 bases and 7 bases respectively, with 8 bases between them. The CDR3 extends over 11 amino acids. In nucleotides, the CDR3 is TGTGCCAGCAGCACCGGAACGACCCAGTACTTC. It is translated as CASSTGTTQYF.

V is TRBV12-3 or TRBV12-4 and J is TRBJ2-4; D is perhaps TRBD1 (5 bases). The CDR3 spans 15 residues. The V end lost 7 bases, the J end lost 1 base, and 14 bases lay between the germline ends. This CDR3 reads CASNNQGFAKNIQYF. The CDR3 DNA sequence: TGTGCCAGCAACAACCAGGGTTTTGCCAAAAACATTCAGTACTTC.

In DNA form, the CDR3 reads TGTGCCAGCAGCCCCTCCCGCGGAATGAACACTGAAGCTTTCTTT. Translated, it gives CASSPSRGMNTEAFF. This rearrangement joins TRBV7-9 to TRBJ1-1, with D uncertain. Trimming took off 5 bases at V and 0 bases at J, with 13 bases between the two ends. CDR1 and CDR2 from the germline V gene are SEHNR and FQNEAQ (reference sequence). CDR3 length: 15 amino acids.

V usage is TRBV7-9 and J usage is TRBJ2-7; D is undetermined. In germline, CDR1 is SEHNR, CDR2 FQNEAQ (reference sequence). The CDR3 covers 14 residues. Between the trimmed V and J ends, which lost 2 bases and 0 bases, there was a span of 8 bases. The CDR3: CASSLLGSSYEQYF. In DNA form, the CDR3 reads TGTGCCAGCAGCTTACTGGGCAGCTCCTACGAGCAGTACTTC.

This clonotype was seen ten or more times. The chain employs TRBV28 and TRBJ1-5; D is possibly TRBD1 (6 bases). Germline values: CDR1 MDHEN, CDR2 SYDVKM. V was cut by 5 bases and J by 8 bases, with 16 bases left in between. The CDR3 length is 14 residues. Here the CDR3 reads CASSRWGAREPQHF. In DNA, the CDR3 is TGTGCCAGCAGTCGGTGGGGGGCCCGGGAGCCCCAGCATTTT.

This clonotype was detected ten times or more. CDR3 sequence: CASSLVASTDTQYF. The CDR3 DNA is TGCGCCAGCAGCTTGGTTGCGAGCACAGATACGCAGTATTTT. The chain carries TRBV5-1 and TRBJ2-3; D remains ambiguous. This CDR3 contains 14 residues. Per the germline V gene, CDR1 is SGHRS and CDR2 is YFSETQ. Trimming cost V 0 bases and J 0 bases, with 5 bases left between them. Variable domain in full (rest from reference TRBV5-1 and TRBJ2-3): KAGVTQTPRYLIKTRGQQVTLSCSPISGHRSVSWYQQTPGQGLQFLFEYFSETQRNKGNFPGRFSGRQFSNSRSEMNVSTLELGDSALYLCASSLVASTDTQYFGPGTRLTVL.

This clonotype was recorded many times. CDR3 amino acids: CSVKVGGLLSRTEAFF. In DNA form, the CDR3 reads TGCAGCGTCAAGGTGGGGGGCCTTCTCTCGAGGACTGAAGCTTTCTTT. The rearrangement uses TRBV29-1 and TRBJ1-1; the D gene is possibly TRBD1 (6 bases). Germline V gene data show CDR1 as SQVTM and CDR2 as ANQGSEA. This CDR3 comprises 16 residues. The V end was cut by 6 bases, the J end by 5 bases, with 25 bases between.

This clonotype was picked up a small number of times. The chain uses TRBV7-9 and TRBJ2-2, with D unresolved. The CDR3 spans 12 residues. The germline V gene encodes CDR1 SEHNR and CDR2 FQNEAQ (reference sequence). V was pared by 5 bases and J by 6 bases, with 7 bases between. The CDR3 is CASSNQAGELFF. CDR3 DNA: TGTGCCAGCAGCAACCAAGCCGGGGAGCTGTTTTTT.

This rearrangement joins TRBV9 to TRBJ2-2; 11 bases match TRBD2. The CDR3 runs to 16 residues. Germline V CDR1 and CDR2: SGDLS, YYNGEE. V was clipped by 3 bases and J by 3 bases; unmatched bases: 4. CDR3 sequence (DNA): TGTGCCAGCAGCGCGACTAGCGGGACCGACACCGGGGAGCTGTTTTTT. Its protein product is CASSATSGTDTGELFF.

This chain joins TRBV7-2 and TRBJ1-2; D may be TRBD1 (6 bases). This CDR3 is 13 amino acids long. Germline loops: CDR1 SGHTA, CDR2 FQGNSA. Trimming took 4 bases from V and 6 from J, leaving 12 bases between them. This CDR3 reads CASSSRGPDGYTF. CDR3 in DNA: TGTGCCAGCAGCTCGCGGGGGCCTGATGGCTACACCTTC. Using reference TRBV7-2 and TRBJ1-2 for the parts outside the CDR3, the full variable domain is GAGVSQSPSNKVTEKGKDVELRCDPISGHTALYWYRQSLGQGLEFLIYFQGNSAPDKSGLPSDRFSAERTGGSVSTLTIQRTQQEDSAVYLCASSSRGPDGYTFGSGTRLTVV.

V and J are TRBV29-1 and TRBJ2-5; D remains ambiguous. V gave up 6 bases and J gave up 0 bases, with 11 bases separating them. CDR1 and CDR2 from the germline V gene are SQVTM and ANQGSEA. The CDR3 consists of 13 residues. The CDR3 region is CSVPQPNQETQYF. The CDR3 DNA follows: TGCAGCGTCCCCCAGCCGAACCAAGAGACCCAGTACTTC.

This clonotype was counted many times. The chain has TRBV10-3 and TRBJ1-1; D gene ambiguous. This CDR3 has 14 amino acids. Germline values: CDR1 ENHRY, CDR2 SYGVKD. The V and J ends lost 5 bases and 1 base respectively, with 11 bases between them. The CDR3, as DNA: TGTGCCATCAGTTTAGACGGCGGGAACACTGAAGCTTTCTTT. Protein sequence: CAISLDGGNTEAFF.

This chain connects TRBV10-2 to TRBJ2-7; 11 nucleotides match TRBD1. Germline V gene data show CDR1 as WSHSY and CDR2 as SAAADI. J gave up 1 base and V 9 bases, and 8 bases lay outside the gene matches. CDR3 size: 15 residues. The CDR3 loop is CASRLDRGQSYEQYF. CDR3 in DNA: TGCGCCAGTCGCCTGGACAGGGGGCAATCCTACGAGCAGTACTTC.

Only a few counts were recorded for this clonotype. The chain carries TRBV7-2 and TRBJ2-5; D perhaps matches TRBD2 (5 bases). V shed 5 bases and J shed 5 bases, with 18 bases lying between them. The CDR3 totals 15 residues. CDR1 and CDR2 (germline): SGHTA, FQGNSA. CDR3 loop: CASSPRALGEETQYF. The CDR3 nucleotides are TGTGCCAGCAGCCCCCGTGCCCTCGGGGAGGAGACCCAGTACTTC.

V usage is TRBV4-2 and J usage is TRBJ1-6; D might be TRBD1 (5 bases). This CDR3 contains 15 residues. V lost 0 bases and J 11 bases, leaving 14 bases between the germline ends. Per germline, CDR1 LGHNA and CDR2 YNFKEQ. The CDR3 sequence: CASSQDWQGYAPLHF. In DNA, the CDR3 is TGTGCCAGCAGCCAAGATTGGCAGGGTTACGCACCCCTCCACTTT.